The entry below describes one T cell receptor beta chain. What antigen it recognizes has not been identified. Base-call qualities are not available, and no considerably larger clone is one nucleotide away. At one collaborating source in Seattle, patients were enrolled during active infection and were followed longitudinally through the course of disease. Whole blood was collected in K2EDTA tubes by collaborating institutions according to the institutions' own protocols. Collaborator samples were shipped for TCRbeta analysis as frozen whole blood, isolated PBMCs, or DNA extracted from either sample type. This sample is part of a study of blood T cell repertoires in COVID-19 (dated by TCRdb to 2018 to 2021). In the study overall: The collaborator samples originated in the United States, Italy and Spain and spanned the acute and convalescent phases of COVID-19. The material from the prospective study consisted of cDNA or gDNA derived from T cells, B-cell-depleted T cells, or PBMCs. Subjects who had been exposed to COVID-19, were actively infected with it, or had recovered from it provided the deeply sampled blood TCRbeta repertoires that made up the dataset. A freely available public database, intended as a resource for researchers studying the immune response to SARS-CoV-2, is where the repertoires were released. The samples were drawn from two sources: the first 160 participants of the ongoing ImmuneRACE study, and some 1,300 subjects contributed by 6 global collaborators. The sample metadata nearly always contained a de-identified subject ID, COVID-19 status, age in years and sex. HLA class I and class II types, where available, came from metadata supplied by the sample provider rather than from assay-based typing.

The immunoSEQ Assay, a bias-controlled multiplex PCR, was used to amplify TCRbeta CDR3 regions from genomic DNA. The source study handled its data this way. The number of nucleated cells in each sample was estimated by amplification of reference gene primers within the assay. Sequence reads were collapsed and filtered to measure the absolute abundance of every unique TCRbeta CDR3 rearrangement. Productive Simpson clonality was computed per sample as the square root of Simpson's diversity index over productive rearrangements. TCRdb's version of the immuneACCESS table is confined to in-frame rearrangements and falls short of the full clone set. An unresolved V gene accounts for under half of the shortfall where checked; the remainder is of unknown origin. For V, J and clone size, that table is used; D and trimming come from the DNA. The sample data list some 130,000 clones, and more than 85% of these were observed just once. The ten largest clones take up roughly 3.9% of the sample.

General findings and caveats noted by the study authors: The amount of clinical and demographic metadata varied by source and participant and was provided uncurated.

The CDR3 spans 15 residues, from the cysteine through the phenylalanine. The read is trimmed to its CDR3 DNA, 45 bases read in frame from base 1. The chain was built from TRBV21-1 and TRBJ1-2; the table assigns TRBD1, which was not confirmed against the DNA. TRBV21-1 is shown as a pseudogene. Sample: peripheral blood. This receptor was obtained from a man aged 60 to 69 with COVID-19, enrolled during active disease. The nucleotide sequence reads TGTGCCAGCAGCAAAGACGGCAGGGCGTACTATGGCTACACCTTC. It translates to CASSKDGRAYYGYTF.